One TCR beta chain is described in this entry. Its antigen is as yet unknown. The sample originates from a study of shared clonotypes between healthy human individuals. Study-level information: For every donor, three CD4 naive, three CD4 memory, two CD8 naive and one CD8 memory plates were used.

Naivety among CD8 cells was defined by CD45RO negativity and positive CCR7 selection, thereby excluding terminally differentiated effector memory CD45RA+ cells. Sorted-subset replicate PCR reactions contained 200 ng DNA, corresponding to some 28,000 T cell genomes. Original processing notes: Junction-only immunoSEQ sequences carried no quality scores, so filtering differed. The data were produced by immunoSEQ multiplex PCR, yet TCRdb's version contains in-frame clones alone and is incomplete. D and trimming come from the DNA, and the V and J calls and clone size come from that table. Found here are about 2.1 million clones, about 93% of them singletons; the top ten hold more than 1.5%. Germline CDR1 and CDR2: MDHEN and SYDVKM. The germline V and J ends were trimmed by 3 bases and 5 bases, with 10 bases remaining between them. The CDR3 has 13 residues. The study, taken as a whole, reports: Measured sharing among donors was expected to vary with sequencing depth.

This sequence originates from a man in his late teens or twenties in good health. Some clones in this sample may be carry-over from other donors' samples. The chain uses TRBV28 and TRBJ2-5; unclear D gene. The specimen was naive CD8+ T cells from PBMCs. CDR3 DNA: TGTGCCAGCAGTTTGAGGCAGTGGGAGACCCAGTACTTC. It is translated as CASSLRQWETQYF.